The 10 T cell receptor beta chains listed next were all sequenced from one sample in a study of T cell changes during pregnancy in multiple sclerosis. The table came from immunoSEQ multiplex PCR; TCRdb's copy has only in-frame clones and leaves some out. Here the sample spans tens of thousands of clones, roughly 91% being singletons. The material sequenced was CD4+ T cells from peripheral blood mononuclear cells, taken in the first trimester of pregnancy. These TCRs come from a female donor with multiple sclerosis, enrolled in a pregnancy study.

This clone appeared a single time. The V and J genes are TRBV6-1 and TRBJ1-1; maybe TRBD1 (6 bases). The CDR3 totals 14 residues. The V end lost 4 bases, the J end lost 7 bases, and 16 bases lay between the germline ends. Germline values: CDR1 MNHNS, CDR2 SASEGT. CDR3 bases: TGTGCCAGCAGTGCCGCAGGGGCCGTGAGTGAAGCTTTCTTT. This translates into CASSAAGAVSEAFF.

CDR3 coding DNA: TGTGCCAGCAGCCCCCGGCACGGCGGACAAGAGACCCAGTACTTC. Encoded protein: CASSPRHGGQETQYF. The rearrangement joins TRBV7-3 to TRBJ2-5; D not resolved. CDR3 length equals 15 residues. V shed 5 bases and J shed 2 bases, with 15 bases lying between them. CDR1 is SGHTA and CDR2 is FQGTGA in the germline V gene.

This sequence joins TRBV19 and TRBJ1-5; 7 bases are shared with TRBD1. This CDR3 is built from 16 residues. Germline V CDR1 and CDR2: LNHDA, SQIVND (reference sequence). The ends lost 4 bases at V and 4 bases at J; junction bases unmatched: 10. CDR3 sequence (DNA): TGTGCCAGTAGTACTCTGTTGGACAGGACGAATCAGCCCCAGCATTTT. Residues: CASSTLLDRTNQPQHF.

J is TRBJ1-2 and V is TRBV2, with D unclear. V lost 7 bases, J lost 0 bases, and 15 bases lay in between. CDR1 is SNHLY, CDR2 FYNNEI, per germline. The CDR3 runs 15 residues. Here the CDR3 DNA reads TGTGCCAGCACCCCGGCGGCGGAGGCTAACTATGGCTACACCTTC. This sequence encodes CASTPAAEANYGYTF.

CDR3 DNA: TGTGCCAGCAGCTTACTCAGGGCTCAAGAGCAGTACTTC. Translating it yields CASSLLRAQEQYF. The chain joins TRBV7-8 to TRBJ2-7; D possibly corresponds to TRBD1 (5 bases). CDR3 length: 13 amino acids. Germline CDR1 is SGHVS and CDR2 is FQNEAQ. The germline V and J ends were trimmed by 2 bases and 7 bases, with 12 bases remaining between them.

V gene TRBV6-5 combines with J gene TRBJ2-3, with D tentatively TRBD2 (6 bases). Trimming cost V 5 bases and J 6 bases, with 18 bases left between them. The CDR3 sequence is 15 residues long. CDR1 MNHEY and CDR2 SVGAGI come from the germline V gene. The CDR3 DNA reads TGTGCCAGCAGTATCGACTCGGCGGGGTATGATACGCAGTATTTT. Its protein is CASSIDSAGYDTQYF.

The chain has TRBV7-2 and TRBJ2-5; 14 nucleotides agree with TRBD2. V shed 1 base and J 6 bases; nucleotides not matched to a gene: 7. This CDR3 region has 17 residues. CDR1 SGHTA and CDR2 FQGNSA come from the germline V gene. CDR3 loop: CASSLVPGLAGVKTQYF. The CDR3 DNA reads TGTGCCAGCAGCTTAGTTCCGGGACTAGCGGGAGTAAAGACCCAGTACTTC. The entire variable domain, with the rest obtained from reference TRBV7-2 and TRBJ2-5, is as follows: GAGVSQSPSNKVTEKGKDVELRCDPISGHTALYWYRQSLGQGLEFLIYFQGNSAPDKSGLPSDRFSAERTGGSVSTLTIQRTQQEDSAVYLCASSLVPGLAGVKTQYFGPGTRLLVL.

The genes are TRBV21-1 and TRBJ2-7; the table's D call TRBD2 went unverified against the DNA. TRBV21-1 is given as a pseudogene. This CDR3 has 14 amino acids. CDR3 sequence reads: CASSKGIRGNKQYF. The DNA of the CDR3 is TGTGCCAGCAGCAAAGGAATCCGGGGGAACAAGCAGTACTTC.

This sequence joins TRBV30 and TRBJ2-1; tentatively, D is TRBD2 (6 bases). CDR1 GTSNPN and CDR2 SVGIG come from the germline V gene (reference sequence). CDR3 length equals 13 residues. Trimming cost V 4 bases and J 4 bases, with 11 bases left between them. The CDR3 DNA is TGTGCCTGGACGGAGGGAGCGTACAATGAGCAGTTCTTC. Translation: CAWTEGAYNEQFF.

V is TRBV5-1 and J is TRBJ2-5; 12 bases align to TRBD2. Per the germline V gene, CDR1 is SGHRS and CDR2 is YFSETQ. The CDR3 runs to 13 residues. Trimming took 5 bases from V and 4 from J; bases not matched to a gene: 0. CDR3: CASRLAGGETQYF. For the CDR3, the DNA is TGCGCCAGCAGACTAGCGGGAGGAGAGACCCAGTACTTC.